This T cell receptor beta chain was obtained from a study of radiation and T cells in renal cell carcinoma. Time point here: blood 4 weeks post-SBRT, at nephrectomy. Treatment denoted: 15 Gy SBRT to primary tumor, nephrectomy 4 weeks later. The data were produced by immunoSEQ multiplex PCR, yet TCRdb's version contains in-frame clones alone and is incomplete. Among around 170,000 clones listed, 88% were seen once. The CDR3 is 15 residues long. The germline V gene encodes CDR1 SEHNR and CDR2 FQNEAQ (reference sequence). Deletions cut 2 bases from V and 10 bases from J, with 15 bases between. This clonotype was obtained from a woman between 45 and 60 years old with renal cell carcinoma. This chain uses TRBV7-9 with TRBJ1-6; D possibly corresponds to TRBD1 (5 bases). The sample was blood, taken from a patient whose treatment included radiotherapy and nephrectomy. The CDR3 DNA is TGTGCCAGCAGCTTATCTGGGGGAGCGAGATCACCCCTCCACTTT. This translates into CASSLSGGARSPLHF. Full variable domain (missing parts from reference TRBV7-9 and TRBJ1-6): DTGVSQNPRHKITKRGQNVTFRCDPISEHNRLYWYRQTLGQGPEFLTYFQNEAQLEKSRLLSDRFSAERPKGSFSTLEIQRTEQGDSAMYLCASSLSGGARSPLHFGNGTRLTVT.